The next 5 T cell receptor beta chains were all read from a single sample in a study of blood T cells in healthy people across ages. Alongside a J-beta primer mix, a sample-barcoded 5' primer served in a second PCR lasting about 7 to 12 cycles. MiXCR, applied by TCRdb to the 5' RACE reads, yields one record per CDR3 protein. The sample lists fewer than 2,000,000 distinct CDR3 sequences; 30% to 35% were seen once. The sequencing sample was made of blood. Receptors originate from a woman in her 30s in good health.

This clonotype was counted only a few times. The chain combines TRBV4-2 with TRBJ2-7, with unresolved D. Trimming removed 0 bases from V and 1 base from J, with 7 bases in between. Germline CDR1 and CDR2: LGHNA and YNFKEQ. This CDR3 is 14 amino acids long. The CDR3 region has the DNA TGTGCCAGCAGCCAAGATGCCGTTTCCTACGAGCAGTACTTC. Residues: CASSQDAVSYEQYF.

The chain couples TRBV28 to TRBJ1-1, with D perhaps TRBD1 (6 bases). Germline values: CDR1 MDHEN, CDR2 SYDVKM. The CDR3 consists of 13 residues. V was pared by 2 bases and J by 9 bases, with 13 bases between. The CDR3 nucleotides are TGTGCCAGCAGTTTAGGCCGGGGGCGCCAAGCTTTCTTT. Amino acid sequence: CASSLGRGRQAFF.

The chain carries TRBV18 and TRBJ1-1; D might be TRBD1 (5 bases). The germline CDR1 and CDR2 sequences are KGHSH and LQKENI. Trimming shortened V by 2 bases and J by 3 bases, and 10 bases separated the two germline ends. This CDR3 contains 14 residues. The CDR3 region is CASSPTRGDTEAFF. CDR3 sequence (DNA): TGTGCCAGCTCACCAACCCGGGGGGACACTGAAGCTTTCTTT.

This clonotype came up a few times. The CDR3 loop is CSVGRRGELFF. The CDR3, as DNA: TGCAGCGTTGGACGTCGGGGGGAGCTGTTTTTT. The chain is built from TRBV29-1 and TRBJ2-2, with D hard to call. The CDR3 has 11 residues. From germline, CDR1 is SQVTM and CDR2 ANQGSEA. V lost 4 bases to trimming and J lost 8 bases, with 8 bases between them.

Comments on this clonotype: Just one base apart from a much larger clone, this may be a read error. The CDR3 ends on some other residue instead of the conserved phenylalanine or tryptophan, so this is likely a read error. The chain couples TRBV5-1 to TRBJ2-3; D perhaps matches TRBD2 (5 bases). Germline CDR1 is SGHRS and CDR2 is YFSETQ. Trimming left V 0 bases short and J 5 bases short, with 13 bases between. There are 15 residues in the CDR3. In DNA form, the CDR3 reads TGCGCCAGCAGCTTGGCGGTGGGAGAGGGAGATACGCAGTATGTT. This codes for CASSLAVGEGDTQYV.